This entry lists 9 T cell receptor beta chains sequenced from one sample in a study of Graves' ophthalmopathy and Graves' hyperthyroidism (dated by TCRdb to 2017 to 2018). The sample was run on an Illumina HiSeq 2000. For repertoire sequencing, the TCR beta CDR3 regions were amplified from RNA transcripts. A first-round RT-PCR used HTBI primers with the Qiagen OneStep RT-PCR kit, followed by a second-round multiplex PCR, size selection and purification. TCRdb reanalyzed the raw reads on its own, using fastp at Q25 for trimming and MiXCR for clone calling, and kept in-frame beta chains. Rows matching on CDR3 protein sequence are summarized as one entry with the most common DNA and genes. The sample table records 450,000 to 600,000 distinct CDR3 sequences; roughly 40% of these occur just once. Of the sample, 3.5% to 4.5% is held by the ten largest clones. The sample consisted of peripheral blood or thyroid tissue (not recorded which). Source of these receptors: an adult man with Graves' hyperthyroidism.

This chain uses TRBV29-1 with TRBJ2-7; TRBD2 might be the D (6 bases). Trimming left V 8 bases short and J 1 base short, with 15 bases between. The CDR3 runs to 13 residues. Germline V gives CDR1 SQVTM, CDR2 ANQGSEA. CDR3 nucleotide sequence: TGCAGCACGAAAGCGGGCAGGTCCTACGAGCAGTACTTC. This gives the protein CSTKAGRSYEQYF.

Of note for this clonotype: This could be a read error, since a much larger clone is one nucleotide away. This chain links TRBV7-9 with TRBJ1-1; D not certain. The V and J ends lost 8 bases and 1 base respectively, with 17 bases between them. The CDR3 loop spans 15 amino acids. CDR1 SEHNR and CDR2 FQNEAQ come from the germline V gene (reference sequence). In DNA form, the CDR3 reads TGTGCCAGCGGCCCCCCCCGCAGACCGAACACTGAAGCTTTCTTT. Amino acid sequence: CASGPPRRPNTEAFF.

Many counts were recorded for this clonotype. V and J are TRBV25-1 and TRBJ2-5; D is possibly TRBD1 (6 bases). This CDR3 contains 14 residues. V was clipped by 3 bases and J by 5 bases, with 13 bases between them. The germline V gene has CDR1 MGHDK and CDR2 SYGVNS. The CDR3 loop is CASSENRARETQYF. For the CDR3, the DNA is TGTGCCAGCAGTGAGAACAGGGCCCGGGAGACCCAGTACTTC.

The gene calls are TRBV7-6 and TRBJ2-5, with D perhaps TRBD2 (6 bases). This CDR3 has 14 residues. Between the trimmed V and J ends, which lost 5 bases and 4 bases, there was a span of 14 bases. Looked up from germline, CDR1 is SGHVS and CDR2 is FNYEAQ. CDR3 sequence: CASSVEGGVETQYF. In nucleotides, the CDR3 is TGTGCCAGCAGCGTTGAAGGAGGGGTAGAGACCCAGTACTTC.

There are many counts of this clonotype. The chain uses TRBV10-3 and TRBJ2-7; no clear D. Per germline, CDR1 ENHRY and CDR2 SYGVKD. This CDR3 has 13 amino acids. Trimming shortened V by 0 bases and J by 4 bases, and 7 bases separated the two germline ends. DNA of the CDR3: TGTGCCATCAGTGAGTCCATAAATTACGAGCAGTACTTC. This encodes CAISESINYEQYF.

The gene calls are TRBV7-8 and TRBJ2-2; D uncertain. The CDR3 loop spans 13 amino acids. V lost 11 bases to trimming and J lost 5 bases, with 15 bases between them. Germline V gene lookup returns CDR1 SGHVS and CDR2 FQNEAQ. CDR3 sequence: CAPRALQTGELFF. In nucleotides, the CDR3 is TGTGCCCCCCGGGCTCTTCAAACCGGGGAGCTGTTTTTT. Based on the CDR3 plus reference TRBV7-8 and TRBJ2-2, the full variable domain is GAGVSQSPRYKVAKRGQDVALRCDPISGHVSLFWYQQALGQGPEFLTYFQNEAQLDKSGLPSDRFFAERPEGSVSTLKIQRTQQEDSAVYLCAPRALQTGELFFGEGSRLTVL.

This clonotype has at least ten counts. The genes are TRBV15 and TRBJ1-4; D remains ambiguous. Germline V gene lookup returns CDR1 LNHNV and CDR2 YYDKDF (reference sequence). The CDR3 has 16 amino acids. The ends were cut back, 0 bases at V and 0 bases at J, with 8 bases in the middle. The CDR3 nucleotides are TGTGCCACCAGCAGAGACCAAATCCCAACTAATGAAAAACTGTTTTTT. Encoded protein: CATSRDQIPTNEKLFF.

This clonotype occurred many times. J is TRBJ1-2 and V is TRBV11-2; D is possibly TRBD1 (6 bases). Germline loops: CDR1 SGHAT, CDR2 FQNNGV. This CDR3 is built from 14 residues. The V gene lost 3 bases and the J gene lost 7 bases, with 15 bases spanning the gap. DNA of the CDR3: TGTGCCAGCAGCTTGAACGCACAGGGTCCTGGCTACACCTTC. Its protein product is CASSLNAQGPGYTF.

This clonotype was counted ten times or more. The chain is built from TRBV20-1 and TRBJ1-6, with a tentative D call TRBD1 (5 bases). Germline V gives CDR1 DFQATT, CDR2 SNEGSKA (reference sequence). V lost 1 base to trimming and J lost 7 bases, with 20 bases between them. The CDR3 consists of 17 residues. The chain's CDR3 is CSARGRDDGGLNSPLHF. CDR3 DNA sequence: TGCAGTGCTAGAGGAAGGGACGACGGAGGGCTAAATTCACCCCTCCACTTT.